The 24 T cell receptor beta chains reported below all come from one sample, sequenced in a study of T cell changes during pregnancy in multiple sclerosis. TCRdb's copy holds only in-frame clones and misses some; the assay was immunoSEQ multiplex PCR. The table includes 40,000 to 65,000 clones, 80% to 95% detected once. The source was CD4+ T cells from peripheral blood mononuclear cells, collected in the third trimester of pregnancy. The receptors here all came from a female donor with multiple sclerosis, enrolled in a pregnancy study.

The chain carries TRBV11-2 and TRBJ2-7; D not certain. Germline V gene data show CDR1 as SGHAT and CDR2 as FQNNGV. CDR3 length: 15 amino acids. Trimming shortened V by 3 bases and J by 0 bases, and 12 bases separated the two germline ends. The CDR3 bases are TGTGCCAGCAGCTTGGAGTCAATAGACTCCTACGAGCAGTACTTC. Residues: CASSLESIDSYEQYF.

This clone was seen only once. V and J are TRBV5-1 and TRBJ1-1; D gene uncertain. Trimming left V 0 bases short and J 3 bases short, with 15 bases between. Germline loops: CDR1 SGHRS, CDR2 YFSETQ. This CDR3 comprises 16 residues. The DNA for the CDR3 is TGCGCCAGCAGCTTGGGAAAGGGCGGGAGGGACACTGAAGCTTTCTTT. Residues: CASSLGKGGRDTEAFF.

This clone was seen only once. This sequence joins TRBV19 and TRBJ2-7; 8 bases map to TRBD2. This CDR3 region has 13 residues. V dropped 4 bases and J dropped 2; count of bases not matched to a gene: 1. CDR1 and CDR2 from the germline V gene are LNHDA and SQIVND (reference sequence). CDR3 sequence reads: CASSTSGPYEQYF. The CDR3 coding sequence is TGTGCCAGTAGTACTAGCGGGCCCTACGAGCAGTACTTC.

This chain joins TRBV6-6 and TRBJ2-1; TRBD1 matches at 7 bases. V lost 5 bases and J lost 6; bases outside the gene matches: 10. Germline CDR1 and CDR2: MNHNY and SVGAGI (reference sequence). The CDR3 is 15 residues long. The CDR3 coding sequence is TGTGCCAGCAGTCGAGACAGGGCGCTGGGCAATGAGCAGTTCTTC. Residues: CASSRDRALGNEQFF.

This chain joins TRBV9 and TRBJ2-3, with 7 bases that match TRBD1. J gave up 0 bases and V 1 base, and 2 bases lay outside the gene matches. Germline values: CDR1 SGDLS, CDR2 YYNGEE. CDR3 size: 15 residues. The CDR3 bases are TGTGCCAGCAGCGTAACAGGGGCTAGCACAGATACGCAGTATTTT. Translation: CASSVTGASTDTQYF.

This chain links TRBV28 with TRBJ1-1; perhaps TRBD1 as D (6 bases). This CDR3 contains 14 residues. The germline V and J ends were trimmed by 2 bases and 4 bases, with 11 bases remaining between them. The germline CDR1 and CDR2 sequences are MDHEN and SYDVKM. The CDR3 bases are TGTGCCAGCAGTTTACCCAACAGGGTCACTGAAGCTTTCTTT. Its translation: CASSLPNRVTEAFF.

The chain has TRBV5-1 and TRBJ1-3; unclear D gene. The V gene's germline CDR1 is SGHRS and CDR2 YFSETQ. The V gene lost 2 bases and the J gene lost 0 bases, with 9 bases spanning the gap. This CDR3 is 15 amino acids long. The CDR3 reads CASSLGQDSGNTIYF. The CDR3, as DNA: TGCGCCAGCAGCTTAGGCCAGGACTCTGGAAACACCATATATTTT. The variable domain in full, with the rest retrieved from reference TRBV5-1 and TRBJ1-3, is KAGVTQTPRYLIKTRGQQVTLSCSPISGHRSVSWYQQTPGQGLQFLFEYFSETQRNKGNFPGRFSGRQFSNSRSEMNVSTLELGDSALYLCASSLGQDSGNTIYFGEGSWLTVV.

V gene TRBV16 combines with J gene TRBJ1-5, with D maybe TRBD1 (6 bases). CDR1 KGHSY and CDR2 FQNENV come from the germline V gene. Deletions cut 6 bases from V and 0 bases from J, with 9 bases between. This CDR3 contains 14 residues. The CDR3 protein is CASSLDSSNQPQHF. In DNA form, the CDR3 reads TGTGCCAGCAGTTTGGACAGTAGCAATCAGCCCCAGCATTTT.

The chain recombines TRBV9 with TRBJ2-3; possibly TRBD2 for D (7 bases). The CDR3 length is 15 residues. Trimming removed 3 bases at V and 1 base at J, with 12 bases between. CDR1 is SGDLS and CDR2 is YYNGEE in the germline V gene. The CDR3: CASSAQGRGTDTQYF. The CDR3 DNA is TGTGCCAGCAGCGCCCAGGGGAGGGGCACAGATACGCAGTATTTT.

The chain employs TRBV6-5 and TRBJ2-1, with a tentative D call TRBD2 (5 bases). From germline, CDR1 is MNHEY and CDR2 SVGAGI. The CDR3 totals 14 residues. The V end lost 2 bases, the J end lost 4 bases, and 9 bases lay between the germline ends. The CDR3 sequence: CASSYGRNYNEQFF. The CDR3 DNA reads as TGTGCCAGCAGTTACGGGAGAAATTACAATGAGCAGTTCTTC.

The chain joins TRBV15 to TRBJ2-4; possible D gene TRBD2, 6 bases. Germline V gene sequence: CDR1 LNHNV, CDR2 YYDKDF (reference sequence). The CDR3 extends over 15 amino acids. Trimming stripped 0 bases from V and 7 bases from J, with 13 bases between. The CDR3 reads CATSRDLGSGNIQYF. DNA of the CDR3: TGTGCCACCAGCAGAGATCTAGGGAGCGGGAACATTCAGTACTTC.

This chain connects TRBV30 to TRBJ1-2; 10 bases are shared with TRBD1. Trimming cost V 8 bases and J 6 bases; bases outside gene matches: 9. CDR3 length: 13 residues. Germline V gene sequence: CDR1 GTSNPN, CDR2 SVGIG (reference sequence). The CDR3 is CAGRDRGSNGYTF. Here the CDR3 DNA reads TGTGCCGGCAGGGACAGGGGATCCAATGGCTACACCTTC.

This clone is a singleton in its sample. In nucleotides, the CDR3 is TGTGCCAGCAGCTTATTGGGACAGGGACCCTATGGCTACACCTTC. This encodes CASSLLGQGPYGYTF. V gene TRBV7-2 combines with J gene TRBJ1-2; 9 nucleotides agree with TRBD1. The CDR3 consists of 15 residues. Losses at the gene ends were 2 bases for V and 4 bases for J; bases not matched to a gene: 5. The germline V gene encodes CDR1 SGHTA and CDR2 FQGNSA.

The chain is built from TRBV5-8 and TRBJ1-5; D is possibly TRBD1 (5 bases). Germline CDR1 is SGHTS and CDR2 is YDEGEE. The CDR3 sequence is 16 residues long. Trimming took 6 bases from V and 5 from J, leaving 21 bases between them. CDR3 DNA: TGTGCCAGCACCACTCGGCCAAGCCGGGGGGATCAGCCCCAGCATTTT. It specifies CASTTRPSRGDQPQHF.

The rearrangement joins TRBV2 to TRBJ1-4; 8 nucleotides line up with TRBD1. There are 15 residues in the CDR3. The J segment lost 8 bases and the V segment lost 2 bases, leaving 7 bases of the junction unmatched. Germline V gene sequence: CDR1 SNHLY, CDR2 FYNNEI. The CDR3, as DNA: TGTGCCAGCAGTGAAAGCGGACAGGGCCCCGAAAAACTGTTTTTT. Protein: CASSESGQGPEKLFF.

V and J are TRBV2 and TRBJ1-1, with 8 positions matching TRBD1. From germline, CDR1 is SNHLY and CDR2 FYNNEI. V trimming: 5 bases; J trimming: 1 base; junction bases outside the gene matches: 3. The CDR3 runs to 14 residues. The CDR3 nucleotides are TGTGCCAGCAGTCAACAGGGGGGGAACACTGAAGCTTTCTTT. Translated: CASSQQGGNTEAFF.

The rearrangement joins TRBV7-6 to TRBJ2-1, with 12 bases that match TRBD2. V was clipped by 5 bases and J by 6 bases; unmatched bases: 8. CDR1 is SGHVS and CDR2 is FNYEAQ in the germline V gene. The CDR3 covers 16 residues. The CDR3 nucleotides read TGTGCCAGCAGCGCCCCACTAGCGGGAGGTACCAATGAGCAGTTCTTC. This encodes CASSAPLAGGTNEQFF.

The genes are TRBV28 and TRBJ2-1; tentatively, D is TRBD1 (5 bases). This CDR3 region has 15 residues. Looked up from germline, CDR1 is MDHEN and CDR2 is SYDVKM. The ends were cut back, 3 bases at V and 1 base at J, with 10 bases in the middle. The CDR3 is CASSFGGASYNEQFF. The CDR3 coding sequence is TGTGCCAGCAGTTTCGGTGGGGCTTCCTACAATGAGCAGTTCTTC.

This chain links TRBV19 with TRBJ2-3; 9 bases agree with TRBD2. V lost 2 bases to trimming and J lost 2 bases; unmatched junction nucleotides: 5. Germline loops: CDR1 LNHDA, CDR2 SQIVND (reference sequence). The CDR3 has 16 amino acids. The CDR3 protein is CASSIPAGGHTDTQYF. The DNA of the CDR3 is TGTGCCAGTAGTATACCAGCGGGGGGCCACACAGATACGCAGTATTTT. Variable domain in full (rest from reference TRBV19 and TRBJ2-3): DGGITQSPKYLFRKEGQNVTLSCEQNLNHDAMYWYRQDPGQGLRLIYYSQIVNDFQKGDIAEGYSVSREKKESFPLTVTSAQKNPTAFYLCASSIPAGGHTDTQYFGPGTRLTVL.

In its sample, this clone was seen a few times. The CDR3 is CASSSPGRVGGYTF. DNA for the CDR3: TGTGCCAGTAGTAGCCCAGGCAGGGTAGGTGGCTACACCTTC. This chain uses TRBV19 with TRBJ1-2; the D gene is possibly TRBD1 (5 bases). CDR3 length equals 14 residues. Trimming took off 4 bases at V and 7 bases at J, with 16 bases between the two ends. Per the germline V gene, CDR1 is LNHDA and CDR2 is SQIVND (reference sequence). The entire variable domain, with the rest obtained from reference TRBV19 and TRBJ1-2, is as follows: DGGITQSPKYLFRKEGQNVTLSCEQNLNHDAMYWYRQDPGQGLRLIYYSQIVNDFQKGDIAEGYSVSREKKESFPLTVTSAQKNPTAFYLCASSSPGRVGGYTFGSGTRLTVV.

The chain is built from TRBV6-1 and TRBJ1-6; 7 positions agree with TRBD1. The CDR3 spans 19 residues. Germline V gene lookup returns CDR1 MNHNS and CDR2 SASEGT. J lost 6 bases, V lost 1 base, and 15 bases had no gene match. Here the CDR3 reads CASSEDPGGMGTSNSPLHF. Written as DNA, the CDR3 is TGTGCCAGCAGTGAAGACCCAGGGGGTATGGGGACTTCTAATTCACCCCTCCACTTT.

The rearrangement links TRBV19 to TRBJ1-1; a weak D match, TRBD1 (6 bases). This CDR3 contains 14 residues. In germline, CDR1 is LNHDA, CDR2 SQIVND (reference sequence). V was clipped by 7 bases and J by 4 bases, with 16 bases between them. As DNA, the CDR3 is TGTGCCAGTAATCCACAGGGTGGAGTCACTGAAGCTTTCTTT. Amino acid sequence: CASNPQGGVTEAFF.

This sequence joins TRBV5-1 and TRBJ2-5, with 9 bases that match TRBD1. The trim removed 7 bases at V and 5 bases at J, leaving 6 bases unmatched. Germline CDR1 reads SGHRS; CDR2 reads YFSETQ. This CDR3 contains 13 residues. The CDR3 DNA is TGCGCCAGCTACAACAGGGGGCTCGAGACCCAGTACTTC. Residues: CASYNRGLETQYF.

CDR3 bases: TGTGCCAGCAGCTTGGCGACCGGGACAGGGGACGTCACTGAAGCTTTCTTT. It encodes CASSLATGTGDVTEAFF. The chain is built from TRBV7-9 and TRBJ1-1; 10 bases align to TRBD1. Germline-derived CDR1 and CDR2 are SEHNR and FQNEAQ (reference sequence). The J segment lost 4 bases and the V segment lost 3 bases, leaving 11 bases of the junction unmatched. The CDR3 covers 17 residues.